The T cell receptor (beta chain) described here comes from a study of cytomegalovirus exposure and HLA in healthy donors. Trimming removed 3 bases from V and 6 bases from J; junction bases left unmatched: 7. The CDR3 contains 14 residues. Germline V CDR1 and CDR2: SGHKS, YYEKEE (reference sequence). This clone has just one count. The PCR used 60 Vbeta and 13 Jbeta primers. This table comes from immunoSEQ multiplex PCR, and its TCRdb copy is limited to in-frame clones, with some not included. The profile shows around 130,000 clones, roughly three quarters of them singletons. The chain recombines TRBV5-5 with TRBJ2-7, with 9 bases fitting TRBD1. Sequencing input: PBMCs. The TCR comes from a middle-aged woman in good health and CMV-seronegative. CDR3 bases: TGTGCCAGCAGCTCCGGGACAGGGCACGGCGAGCAGTACTTC. It specifies CASSSGTGHGEQYF.